The 17 T cell receptor beta chains in this list originate from one sample, sequenced in a study of T cells in Graves' hyperthyroidism and ophthalmopathy. RNA transcripts provided the source from which TCR beta CDR3 regions were amplified. The TCR CDR3 first-round RT-PCR relied on the HTBI primer set. TCRdb reprocessed the multiplex PCR reads via MiXCR and lists one record per CDR3 protein. Here the sample spans 400,000 to 550,000 distinct CDR3 sequences, roughly 24% being singletons. Sequencing was done on a sample of blood. The origin of the receptors is a woman aged 30 to 39 with Graves' ophthalmopathy.

The V and J genes are TRBV12-3 or TRBV12-4 and TRBJ2-7, with D unclear. The V end was cut by 5 bases, the J end by 6 bases, with 17 bases between. This CDR3 contains 14 residues. The DNA of the CDR3 is TGTGCCAGCAGTCCCTCGGTGGGAACTGGCGAGCAGTACTTC. This gives the protein CASSPSVGTGEQYF.

This chain links TRBV12-3 or TRBV12-4 with TRBJ2-7; D unclear. Trimming stripped 4 bases from V and 3 bases from J, with 13 bases between. CDR3 length equals 14 residues. This chain's CDR3 is CASSSTQSIYEQYF. The CDR3 coding sequence is TGTGCCAGCAGTTCCACACAATCGATCTACGAGCAGTACTTC.

This clonotype appeared many times. This chain joins TRBV18 and TRBJ2-7, with a possible D match to TRBD1 (5 bases). The germline V gene has CDR1 KGHSH and CDR2 LQKENI. Trimming left V 6 bases short and J 3 bases short, with 21 bases between. The CDR3 consists of 16 residues. The CDR3 nucleotides are TGTGCCAGCTCTGACCAGATAAGGGGCAGGGACTACGAGCAGTACTTC. Protein: CASSDQIRGRDYEQYF.

A note on this clonotype: This may be a read error: a much more frequent sequence differs by one nucleotide. The chain links TRBV30 to TRBJ2-6; D is ambiguous. Trimming left V 0 bases short and J 2 bases short, with 5 bases between. The germline gives CDR1 GTSNPN, CDR2 SVGIG (reference sequence). CDR3 length equals 14 residues. The CDR3 DNA reads as TGTGCCTGGAGTGTACCGGCTGGGGCCAACGTCCTGACTTTC. This translates into CAWSVPAGANVLTF.

This clonotype was seen many times. The V call is TRBV6-5, the J call TRBJ2-7; D not certain. The CDR3 length is 12 residues. Trimming left V 4 bases short and J 7 bases short, with 11 bases between. Germline V gene sequence: CDR1 MNHEY, CDR2 SVGAGI. The CDR3 here is CASSSVAKEQYF. The CDR3 DNA reads as TGTGCCAGCAGTTCCGTGGCGAAGGAGCAGTACTTC.

The table lists this clonotype with a few counts. The rearrangement links TRBV6-5 to TRBJ1-1, with 8 nucleotides matching TRBD1. This CDR3 has 15 residues. CDR1 and CDR2 from the germline V gene are MNHEY and SVGAGI. V trimming: 2 bases; J trimming: 2 bases; junction bases outside the gene matches: 4. CDR3 amino acids: CASSYGDRSNTEAFF. The CDR3 DNA reads as TGTGCCAGCAGTTACGGGGACAGGAGTAACACTGAAGCTTTCTTT.

This rearrangement joins TRBV19 to TRBJ2-7, with 13 bases identical to TRBD2. V trimming: 4 bases; J trimming: 7 bases; junction bases outside the gene matches: 7. Germline V CDR1 and CDR2: LNHDA, SQIVND (reference sequence). The CDR3 totals 15 residues. DNA of the CDR3: TGTGCCAGTAGTACCGGACTAGCGGGAGATGGAGAGCAGTACTTC. As protein: CASSTGLAGDGEQYF.

Only a few counts were recorded for this clonotype. The chain is built from TRBV7-9 and TRBJ1-1; 8 bases are a match to TRBD1. The V and J ends lost 7 bases and 10 bases, in that order; junction bases with no gene match: 11. Germline CDR1 and CDR2: SEHNR and FQNEAQ (reference sequence). The CDR3 is made up of 13 amino acids. The CDR3 here is CASTGGGRELAFF. For the CDR3, the DNA is TGTGCCAGCACAGGGGGCGGCCGGGAGTTAGCTTTCTTT.

This clonotype was counted between two and nine times. This chain joins TRBV7-9 and TRBJ2-5; 8 positions agree with TRBD1. The CDR3 covers 13 residues. The J segment lost 5 bases and the V segment lost 5 bases, leaving 4 bases of the junction unmatched. Germline loops: CDR1 SEHNR, CDR2 FQNEAQ (reference sequence). The CDR3 DNA sequence: TGTGCCAGCAGCGCCAGGGGGCTGGAGACCCAGTACTTC. The encoded protein is CASSARGLETQYF.

The table lists this clonotype with many counts. One end of the junction varies from germline; a read error may be responsible. The chain combines TRBV20-1 with TRBJ1-1, with 7 bases aligning to TRBD1. The germline V gene encodes CDR1 DFQATT and CDR2 SNEGSKA (reference sequence). CDR3 length equals 13 residues. CDR3 sequence (DNA): TGCAGTGCTAGAGAAACAGGGGATACTGAAGCTTCCTTT. Translated: CSARETGDTEASF.

The chain has TRBV7-9 and TRBJ2-5, with 9 bases aligning to TRBD2. J lost 5 bases, V lost 5 bases, and 12 bases had no gene match. CDR1 is SEHNR and CDR2 is FQNEAQ in the germline V gene (reference sequence). The CDR3 consists of 16 residues. The CDR3 loop reads CASSNYRGGAQETQYF. In nucleotides, the CDR3 is TGTGCCAGCAGCAACTACCGCGGGGGGGCCCAGGAGACCCAGTACTTC.

This clonotype was seen a handful of times. V and J are TRBV20-1 and TRBJ1-5, with unresolved D. The CDR3 has 12 amino acids. Trimming left V 6 bases short and J 9 bases short, with 15 bases between. Looked up from germline, CDR1 is DFQATT and CDR2 is SNEGSKA (reference sequence). The CDR3 sequence is CSARVWLAPQHF. The CDR3 DNA is TGCAGTGCCCGGGTCTGGCTGGCGCCCCAGCATTTT.

This clonotype was detected many times. In DNA, the CDR3 is TGCGCCAGCAGCTTGGACAGAACCTACGAGCAGTACTTC. Translated, it gives CASSLDRTYEQYF. V is TRBV5-1 and J is TRBJ2-7; D gene unclear. This CDR3 comprises 13 residues. V was pared by 0 bases and J by 2 bases, with 6 bases between. CDR1 is SGHRS, CDR2 YFSETQ, per germline.

The table lists this clonotype with many counts. The chain is built from TRBV7-9 and TRBJ2-7; a possible D gene is TRBD2 (6 bases). V dropped 1 base and J dropped 3 bases, with 10 bases sitting between them. CDR1 SEHNR and CDR2 FQNEAQ come from the germline V gene (reference sequence). This CDR3 is 14 amino acids long. In DNA, the CDR3 is TGTGCCAGCAGCTTAGGACGGGGGAACTACGAGCAGTACTTC. Protein sequence: CASSLGRGNYEQYF.

At least ten counts were recorded for this clonotype. The rearrangement links TRBV19 to TRBJ2-1, with a tentative D call TRBD1 (6 bases). The V gene lost 2 bases and the J gene lost 2 bases, with 10 bases spanning the gap. Germline CDR1 LNHDA, CDR2 SQIVND (reference sequence). This CDR3 is 15 amino acids long. In DNA form, the CDR3 reads TGTGCCAGTAGTATAACCAGGGGTACCTACAATGAGCAGTTCTTC. Translation gives CASSITRGTYNEQFF.

This clonotype has a count of ten or more. The chain links TRBV7-2 to TRBJ1-1; unclear D gene. The CDR3 sequence is 13 residues long. Germline loops: CDR1 SGHTA, CDR2 FQGNSA. Deletions cut 2 bases from V and 1 base from J, with 5 bases between. The CDR3 loop reads CASSLIQNTEAFF. The CDR3 coding sequence is TGTGCCAGCAGCTTAATACAGAACACTGAAGCTTTCTTT.

This clonotype appeared a single time. CDR3 DNA: TGTGCCAGCAGTTTTGCGCAGGGTGCGTACGAGCAGTACTTC. Residues: CASSFAQGAYEQYF. The gene calls are TRBV27 and TRBJ2-7; tentatively, D is TRBD1 (5 bases). Between the trimmed V and J ends, which lost 3 bases and 4 bases, there was a span of 13 bases. CDR1 and CDR2 (germline): MNHEY, SMNVEV (reference sequence). This CDR3 spans 14 amino acids.